This TCR beta chain was captured in a study of chronic HIV infection and antiretroviral therapy. TCRdb re-analysed the 5' RACE reads in MiXCR, keeping a single row per CDR3 protein. The sample carries 40,000 to 50,000 distinct CDR3 sequences, about 18% recorded once. Between the trimmed V and J ends, which lost 1 base and 0 bases, there was a span of 11 bases. The germline V gene encodes CDR1 MGHRA and CDR2 YSYEKL. CDR3 length equals 16 residues. Sequencing input: peripheral blood. The J gene is TRBJ2-3, the V gene TRBV4-1; D unresolved. This TCR derives from an adult who had HIV and had not received antiretroviral therapy, or was an uninfected healthy control (not recorded which). CDR3 protein: CASSQGTPFSTDTQYF. The CDR3 nucleotides read TGCGCCAGCAGCCAAGGAACGCCTTTTAGCACAGATACGCAGTATTTT.